These 5 T cell receptor beta chains share one sample of origin, sequenced in a study of T-cell reconstitution after alpha-beta-depleted transplantation in children (dated by TCRdb to the mid-2010s). The sample's treatment or condition label, decoded: allogeneic hematopoietic cell transplantation with graft depleted of TCRalphabeta T cells and CD19 B cells. The receptor library was made with PCR. TCRdb names Illumina HiSeq 2500 as the instrument used. TCR libraries were prepared with molecular barcoding, using unique molecular identifiers to normalize TCRbeta repertoire quantification. TCRdb redid the processing of the public reads, applying fastp at Q25 and MiXCR, and retained in-frame beta chains. Identical CDR3 protein sequences are pooled into one entry, listed with their most common genes and DNA. Across this sample there are fewer than 1 million distinct CDR3 sequences, with roughly 15% seen only once. The leading ten clones occupy just under 5% of the sample.

This material consisted of PBMCs, mostly from graft donor cells, taken 360 days after TCRalphabeta/CD19-depleted stem cell transplant. These receptors originate from a male patient between 10 and 17 years old who had a stem cell transplant for acute lymphoblastic leukemia, so the T cells may come from the graft donor.

The chain carries TRBV13 and TRBJ2-7; D uncertain. Trimming removed 4 bases at V and 3 bases at J, with 7 bases between. The CDR3 is made up of 12 amino acids. Germline loops: CDR1 PRHDT, CDR2 FYEKMQ (reference sequence). The CDR3 sequence is CASSSKSYEQYF. The CDR3 bases are TGTGCCAGCAGCTCGAAAAGCTACGAGCAGTACTTC.

This clonotype has at least ten counts. V usage is TRBV27 and J usage is TRBJ2-2, with TRBD1 matching over 7 bases. Germline CDR1 and CDR2: MNHEY and SMNVEV (reference sequence). The CDR3 has 15 amino acids. V shed 5 bases, J shed 3 bases, and the junction held 6 bases outside the gene matches. CDR3 protein: CASSDREFDTGELFF. CDR3 nucleotide sequence: TGTGCCAGCAGTGACAGGGAATTCGACACCGGGGAGCTGTTTTTT.

The chain is built from TRBV7-3 and TRBJ2-1; TRBD2 matches at 8 bases. Losses at the gene ends were 4 bases for V and 10 bases for J; bases not matched to a gene: 12. CDR3 length: 15 amino acids. Germline-derived CDR1 and CDR2 are SGHTA and FQGTGA. CDR3 nucleotides: TGTGCCAGCAGCTCCGGACTAGCTGGTCTCCCGGAGCAGTTCTTC. As protein: CASSSGLAGLPEQFF.

This clonotype was counted between two and nine times. This sequence joins TRBV7-2 and TRBJ1-4, with 9 bases matching TRBD1. CDR1 is SGHTA, CDR2 FQGNSA, per germline. The CDR3 covers 15 residues. Trimming took 1 base from V and 4 from J; bases not matched to a gene: 1. The CDR3 sequence is CASSLEDRGNEKLFF. The DNA for the CDR3 is TGTGCCAGCAGCTTAGAGGACAGGGGTAATGAAAAACTGTTTTTT.

Concerning this clonotype: At one end the junction does not follow the germline gene, possibly because of a read error. This chain links TRBV10-3 with TRBJ1-1, with 12 bases matching TRBD1. The germline CDR1 and CDR2 sequences are ENHRY and SYGVKD. CDR3 length equals 14 residues. The CDR3 sequence: CDISEGQGAAEAFF. CDR3 sequence (DNA): TGTGACATCAGTGAGGGACAGGGGGCCGCTGAAGCTTTCTTT.